The 24 T cell receptor beta chains given below trace back to one sample, sequenced in a study of T cells in localized non-small cell lung cancer. TCRdb's copy holds only in-frame clones and misses some; the assay was immunoSEQ multiplex PCR. The table includes about 35,000 clones, under 95% detected once. The sequencing used peripheral blood mononuclear cells, collected before any cancer treatment. These receptors all stem from a female donor older than 55 with stage II lung adenocarcinoma.

This chain joins TRBV7-2 and TRBJ2-2; no clear D. V gave up 1 base and J gave up 0 bases, with 12 bases separating them. In germline, CDR1 is SGHTA, CDR2 FQGNSA. CDR3 length equals 17 residues. CDR3 amino acids: CASSLDGESANTGELFF. Written as DNA, the CDR3 is TGTGCCAGCAGCTTAGATGGAGAGTCAGCGAACACCGGGGAGCTGTTTTTT.

V usage is TRBV9 and J usage is TRBJ2-2, with TRBD2 identical over 7 bases. Unmatched junction bases numbered 22, after V lost 6 bases and J lost 8 bases. The germline CDR1 and CDR2 sequences are SGDLS and YYNGEE. The CDR3 runs to 18 residues. CDR3 nucleotides: TGTGCCAGCACCGTGGCCGCATCGTCGGGAGGCGCTATAGGGGAGCTGTTTTTT. Amino acid sequence: CASTVAASSGGAIGELFF.

The V gene is TRBV18, the J gene TRBJ1-2; TRBD1 matches at 7 bases. V dropped 3 bases and J dropped 8; count of bases not matched to a gene: 9. Germline CDR1 reads KGHSH; CDR2 reads LQKENI. The length of the CDR3 is 14 residues. DNA of the CDR3: TGTGCCAGCTCACCCTATACAGGGGCGGAAGGCTACACCTTC. Protein sequence: CASSPYTGAEGYTF.

CDR3 amino acids: CASRLSGRNTEAFF. The CDR3 coding sequence is TGCGCCAGCAGACTTTCAGGGAGGAACACTGAAGCTTTCTTT. The J gene is TRBJ1-1, the V gene TRBV5-1, with D possibly matching TRBD1 (5 bases). In germline, CDR1 is SGHRS, CDR2 YFSETQ. This CDR3 has 14 residues. V lost 5 bases, J lost 1 base, and 12 bases lay in between.

This chain connects TRBV19 to TRBJ1-1; the D gene is possibly TRBD1 (5 bases). The CDR3 spans 12 residues. In germline, CDR1 is LNHDA, CDR2 SQIVND (reference sequence). Trimming pared 5 bases from V and 6 bases from J, leaving 10 bases between. The CDR3, as DNA: TGTGCCAGTAGTTCTCGACAGTCTGAAGCTTTCTTT. Its protein product is CASSSRQSEAFF.

J is TRBJ2-3 and V is TRBV2, with unresolved D. Germline loops: CDR1 SNHLY, CDR2 FYNNEI. Deletions cut 6 bases from V and 4 bases from J, with 5 bases between. CDR3 length: 11 residues. DNA of the CDR3: TGTGCCAGCAGATTAGCAGATACGCAGTATTTT. As protein: CASRLADTQYF.

The chain couples TRBV6-1 to TRBJ2-1; D might be TRBD1 (6 bases). Germline CDR1 is MNHNS and CDR2 is SASEGT. CDR3 length equals 13 residues. Deletions cut 4 bases from V and 9 bases from J, with 13 bases between. The chain's CDR3 is CASSGTEGVEQFF. The CDR3 DNA follows: TGTGCCAGCAGTGGGACAGAAGGGGTTGAGCAGTTCTTC.

J is TRBJ1-5 and V is TRBV7-9; maybe TRBD1 (5 bases). The CDR3 runs to 15 residues. Germline lookup yields CDR1 SEHNR and CDR2 FQNEAQ (reference sequence). V dropped 1 base and J dropped 4 bases, with 11 bases sitting between them. The CDR3, as DNA: TGTGCCAGCAGCTTAGGCGGGGGTGTTAATCAGCCCCAGCATTTT. Encoded protein: CASSLGGGVNQPQHF.

Only one count was recorded for this clone. The genes are TRBV30 and TRBJ1-5; 9 bases match TRBD1. CDR3 size: 15 residues. J gave up 1 base and V 1 base, and 2 bases lay outside the gene matches. Germline-derived CDR1 and CDR2 are GTSNPN and SVGIG (reference sequence). Written as DNA, the CDR3 is TGTGCCTGGAGTGGGGACAGGGCCAGCAATCAGCCCCAGCATTTT. It encodes CAWSGDRASNQPQHF.

This chain links TRBV6-5 with TRBJ2-7; 8 bases are shared with TRBD1. This CDR3 has 15 amino acids. The germline V gene has CDR1 MNHEY and CDR2 SVGAGI. J gave up 3 bases and V 1 base, and 5 bases lay outside the gene matches. The chain's CDR3 is CASSYWGQVRYEQYF. CDR3 in DNA: TGTGCCAGCAGTTACTGGGGACAGGTACGCTACGAGCAGTACTTC.

The chain links TRBV6-5 to TRBJ2-5; D is unresolved. CDR1 is MNHEY and CDR2 is SVGAGI in the germline V gene. Trimming left V 5 bases short and J 3 bases short, with 10 bases between. The CDR3 is made up of 13 amino acids. The CDR3: CASSQGSEETQYF. The CDR3 DNA reads as TGTGCCAGCAGTCAAGGGTCCGAAGAGACCCAGTACTTC.

The rearrangement uses TRBV19 and TRBJ2-5, with 9 bases lining up with TRBD1. Germline V gives CDR1 LNHDA, CDR2 SQIVND (reference sequence). V lost 6 bases, J lost 1 base, and 6 bases stayed unmatched. This CDR3 region has 15 residues. The CDR3 is CASRASDRGQETQYF. CDR3 nucleotides: TGTGCCAGTAGGGCCTCGGACAGGGGCCAAGAGACCCAGTACTTC.

J is TRBJ1-5 and V is TRBV19, with TRBD1 matching 9 bases. The CDR3 runs 16 residues. In germline, CDR1 is LNHDA, CDR2 SQIVND (reference sequence). The trim removed 5 bases at V and 2 bases at J, leaving 7 bases unmatched. The chain's CDR3 is CASSVTGGAGNQPQHF. The CDR3 region has the DNA TGTGCCAGTAGTGTTACAGGGGGCGCGGGCAATCAGCCCCAGCATTTT.

The table lists this clone with a count of one. This chain links TRBV13 with TRBJ2-3; D uncertain. This CDR3 region has 15 residues. V was cut by 4 bases and J by 5 bases, with 16 bases left in between. Per the germline V gene, CDR1 is PRHDT and CDR2 is FYEKMQ (reference sequence). The CDR3 nucleotides are TGTGCCAGCAGCTCCCTAAAAAGGGATCAAGATACGCAGTATTTT. Translating it yields CASSSLKRDQDTQYF.

The chain joins TRBV7-9 to TRBJ1-1, with 9 bases matching TRBD1. There are 15 residues in the CDR3. The V gene's germline CDR1 is SEHNR and CDR2 FQNEAQ (reference sequence). The J segment lost 5 bases and the V segment lost 5 bases, leaving 9 bases of the junction unmatched. The CDR3 sequence: CASSLGRTGVTEAFF. The CDR3 coding sequence is TGTGCCAGCAGCCTAGGGCGGACAGGGGTAACTGAAGCTTTCTTT.

The chain links TRBV5-6 to TRBJ1-5; weak D call: TRBD1 (5 bases). The CDR3 has 16 residues. Trimming took 0 bases from V and 0 from J, leaving 10 bases between them. Per germline, CDR1 SGHDT and CDR2 YYEEEE. The CDR3 coding sequence is TGTGCCAGCAGCTTGGTAGGGCAGGGTAGCAATCAGCCCCAGCATTTT. Translated: CASSLVGQGSNQPQHF.

The chain couples TRBV9 to TRBJ2-3, with TRBD2 matching over 10 bases. CDR1 SGDLS and CDR2 YYNGEE come from the germline V gene. The CDR3 totals 18 residues. J was trimmed by 0 bases and V by 0 bases; bases with no gene match: 7. The CDR3 nucleotides are TGTGCCAGCAGCGTAGGAGCCGCTAGCGGGAGTAGCACAGATACGCAGTATTTT. It specifies CASSVGAASGSSTDTQYF.

V and J are TRBV5-1 and TRBJ1-1; tentative D call: TRBD1 (5 bases). V lost 4 bases and J 0 bases, leaving 13 bases between the germline ends. The germline V gene encodes CDR1 SGHRS and CDR2 YFSETQ. This CDR3 region has 15 residues. CDR3 region: CASSVDGGMNTEAFF. DNA of the CDR3: TGCGCCAGCAGCGTTGATGGGGGGATGAACACTGAAGCTTTCTTT.

The V call is TRBV7-9, the J call TRBJ1-1; TRBD1 aligns across 9 bases. Germline V gene data show CDR1 as SEHNR and CDR2 as FQNEAQ (reference sequence). CDR3 length: 15 amino acids. V lost 1 base and J lost 6; bases outside the gene matches: 6. The CDR3 DNA follows: TGTGCCAGCAGCTTAGGGGACAGGGAAAAGGCTGAAGCTTTCTTT. Its translation: CASSLGDREKAEAFF.

The chain uses TRBV19 and TRBJ1-5; no clear D gene. CDR1 LNHDA and CDR2 SQIVND come from the germline V gene (reference sequence). The CDR3 is made up of 11 amino acids. V was trimmed by 5 bases and J by 11 bases, leaving 10 bases between them. The CDR3 sequence: CASSPPATQHF. The CDR3 nucleotides read TGTGCCAGTAGTCCCCCCGCAACCCAGCATTTT.

The chain has TRBV18 and TRBJ1-1; possible D gene TRBD1, 6 bases. The CDR3 is 15 amino acids. Germline CDR1 reads KGHSH; CDR2 reads LQKENI. The germline V and J ends were trimmed by 6 bases and 6 bases, with 20 bases remaining between them. CDR3 sequence: CASSQLQGGKAEAFF. As DNA, the CDR3 is TGTGCCAGCTCCCAATTACAGGGCGGGAAGGCTGAAGCTTTCTTT. Variable domain in full (rest from reference TRBV18 and TRBJ1-1): NAGVMQNPRHLVRRRGQEARLRCSPMKGHSHVYWYRQLPEEGLKFMVYLQKENIIDESGMPKERFSAEFPKEGPSILRIQQVVRGDSAAYFCASSQLQGGKAEAFFGQGTRLTVV.

The chain couples TRBV18 to TRBJ2-5; 7 nucleotides match TRBD2. Per the germline V gene, CDR1 is KGHSH and CDR2 is LQKENI. The J segment lost 7 bases and the V segment lost 2 bases, leaving 7 bases of the junction unmatched. CDR3 length: 14 amino acids. CDR3 DNA: TGTGCCAGCTCACCAGAAGGGGTAGCGGGGACCCAGTACTTC. This sequence encodes CASSPEGVAGTQYF. Full variable domain (outside the CDR3, taken from reference TRBV18 and TRBJ2-5): NAGVMQNPRHLVRRRGQEARLRCSPMKGHSHVYWYRQLPEEGLKFMVYLQKENIIDESGMPKERFSAEFPKEGPSILRIQQVVRGDSAAYFCASSPEGVAGTQYFGPGTRLLVL.

The chain has TRBV29-1 and TRBJ2-7; D gene ambiguous. V was clipped by 5 bases and J by 2 bases, with 10 bases between them. Germline V gives CDR1 SQVTM, CDR2 ANQGSEA. This CDR3 is 12 amino acids long. CDR3: CSVWGSTYEQYF. The DNA of the CDR3 is TGCAGCGTTTGGGGATCCACCTACGAGCAGTACTTC.

Only one count was recorded for this clone. The chain recombines TRBV7-9 with TRBJ1-5, with D possibly being TRBD1 (5 bases). The length of the CDR3 is 14 residues. V was shortened by 4 bases and J by 11 bases, with 18 bases between the two germline ends. Germline V CDR1 and CDR2: SEHNR, FQNEAQ (reference sequence). The CDR3 DNA sequence: TGTGCCAGCAGCTCCGGGACCCTCATGTCGGCCCAGCATTTT. It codes for CASSSGTLMSAQHF.